This T cell receptor (beta chain) stems from a study of T cells in Graves' hyperthyroidism and ophthalmopathy. CDR3 length equals 13 residues. Looked up from germline, CDR1 is GTSNPN and CDR2 is SVGIG (reference sequence). V was trimmed by 4 bases and J by 0 bases, leaving 9 bases between them. Findings of the study overall: Most thyroid clonotypes with frequency above 0.001 were detected in blood. Ophthalmopathy could be told apart from stable hyperthyroidism with a 13 V-J model.

This clonotype came up many times. Its antigen is unidentified. It was RNA transcripts that yielded the amplified TCR beta CDR3 regions. A first-round RT-PCR of the TCR CDR3 used the HTBI primer set. TCRdb independently ran MiXCR on the multiplex PCR reads; one entry per CDR3 protein. The table includes some 770,000 distinct CDR3 sequences, 15% to 20% detected once. Those with hyperthyroidism were 18 to 65 years old, newly diagnosed, and ill for under 2 months. Based on clinical symptoms, serum thyroxine and TRAb, thyroid ultrasound and orbital computed tomography, diagnoses were reached. The sample consisted of blood. The V gene is TRBV30, the J gene TRBJ1-1; D might be TRBD1 (5 bases). The clonotype originates from a man between 18 and 29 years old with Graves' hyperthyroidism. The CDR3: CAWTRQMNTEAFF. CDR3 sequence (DNA): TGTGCCTGGACCCGACAGATGAACACTGAAGCTTTCTTT.